The source of this TCR beta chain is a study of T cells in Graves' hyperthyroidism and ophthalmopathy (dated by TCRdb to the late 2010s). About the study as a whole: Peripheral blood samples were taken at the time of initial diagnosis, prior to any treatment. TCR V-J signatures able to tell the groups apart were searched for in a discovery cohort of approximately 95 patients, of whom 43 had Graves' ophthalmopathy and about 60 had stable Graves' hyperthyroidism. Prospective prediction of ophthalmopathy was tested in an independent validation cohort consisting of 18 hyperthyroidism patients and approximately 16 patients who later progressed to ophthalmopathy. For training and testing, the 95 to 100 patients in the discovery cohort were randomly divided in a 7:3 ratio. In addition, the study compared T-cell repertoires in thyroid tissue and in blood from five to seven Graves' hyperthyroidism patients. Once sampling was done, hyperthyroidism patients were given methimazole at a starting dose of 30 mg daily, whereas ophthalmopathy patients were given high-dose intravenous methylprednisolone. The paper reports TCR Vbeta CDR3 sequencing of some 140 peripheral blood samples: approximately 41 ophthalmopathy, roughly 74 hyperthyroidism and approximately 17 progressor patients. The paper as a whole reports these results and caveats: During validation, the model predicted progression to ophthalmopathy a median of roughly six months ahead of onset, with more than 60% sensitivity and about 75% specificity. Most expanded thyroid clonotypes (frequency above 0.001) were also detected in blood, a finding suggesting that blood repertoires may reflect thyroid immune responses. Ophthalmopathy was separated from stable hyperthyroidism by a 13 V-J signature model, with 85% to 90% sensitivity and about 81% specificity obtained in cross-validation and 80%/75% obtained in testing. Sample size was not statistically predetermined, and blinding of investigators to group allocation was not performed.

The sample holds many counts of this clonotype. The clone's antigen remains unknown. Per-base quality was not reported, and no clone a single base away is much larger than it. The TCR beta CDR3 regions were amplified from the RNA transcripts. The first round of RT-PCR for the TCR CDR3 was performed with the HTBI primer set and the Qiagen OneStep RT-PCR kit. A second multiplex PCR round built the libraries, followed by size selection and purification. Libraries were sequenced paired-end with 100 bp reads on an Illumina HiSeq2000. The authors processed their data as follows. SOAPnuke was used to process the raw data, removing reads that contained adapters or uncalled bases, had a mean Phred below 15, or lacked an exact match to the constant primer or identifier. COPE v1.2.5 was used to merge the high-quality paired reads, and each unique nucleotide sequence was defined as a clonotype. MiTCR v1.1 was used to align clonotypes to the IMGT TRBV, TRBD and TRBJ reference segments. Analysis was restricted to V-J combinations with a frequency above 0.0001, which covered about 99% of repertoires. The TCS score was defined as the ratio of F50 (clonal expansion) to E x V (chaos), calculated using BLOSUM62-based TCRdist between CDR3 peptides within each V-J. Welch's t-statistics and random forest reduced 450 to 600 V-J features to fewer than 15, which were used in a naive Bayes classifier (R e1071). TCRdb cleaned the public reads at Q25 with fastp, built clones with MiXCR and kept in-frame beta chains. All rows with the same CDR3 protein become a single entry with the most common DNA and genes. TCRdb's processing, not the authors' own work, is the source of the V and J calls. For this sample the table gives approximately 410,000 distinct CDR3 sequences, of which under 15% were detected only once. The ten most abundant clones make up roughly 13% of the sample.

In the ophthalmopathy patients, disease was moderately to severely active, with a Clinical Activity Score of 3 or more, a NOSPECS grade of 4 or more, and a duration of less than 3 months. Exclusion was applied to patients with uncontrolled infections, other autoimmune diseases, pregnancy or lactation. Diagnoses were based on clinical symptoms, serum thyroxine and TRAb, thyroid ultrasound and orbital computed tomography. PBMCs were separated from 10 ml of fresh peripheral blood using Ficoll-Paque density gradient centrifugation. Trizol reagent was used to extract total RNA, and RNA quality was then checked on an Agilent 2100 Bioanalyzer. The sequenced sample was blood. This TCR came from a man aged 18 to 30 with Graves' ophthalmopathy.

The nucleotides read TGTGCCAGCAGTACGTGGACTAGCGGGAGCCATAATGAGCAGTTCTTC. Its amino acids are CASSTWTSGSHNEQFF. The sequence is built from TRBV27 and TRBJ2-1, with 13 central nucleotides matching TRBD2. V ends up 5 bases short and J 7 bases short, with an unmatched junction base count of 8. The cysteine opens and the phenylalanine closes a CDR3 of 16 amino acids. Of all the DNA, just the CDR3 is kept, 48 bases in frame from base 1. CDR1 and CDR2 were assigned from the germline V gene (reference sequence) as MNHEY and SMNVEV.